This T cell receptor beta chain emerged from a study of blood T cell repertoires in COVID-19. In this sample, this clone turned up once. V lost 7 bases and J 0 bases, leaving 6 bases between the germline ends. The CDR3 totals 13 residues. The germline CDR1 and CDR2 sequences are MDHEN and SYDVKM. Assay used: immunoSEQ multiplex PCR; TCRdb lists only in-frame clones, some missing. The repertoire consists of approximately 330,000 clones, with 65% to 90% occurring once and the leading ten covering 3.5% to 4.5%. The TCR sequence derives from a woman in her 40s with acute COVID-19. The gene calls are TRBV28 and TRBJ2-2, with D unclear. The sequenced sample was PBMCs or T cells enriched from blood (not recorded which). CDR3 nucleotide sequence: TGTGCCAGCACGTCTCCGAACACCGGGGAGCTGTTTTTT. Translated: CASTSPNTGELFF.